Included here is one T cell receptor beta chain sequence, with context. Its specificity is unknown. These data come from a study of cytomegalovirus exposure and HLA in healthy donors. Study results and limitations: Reportedly, cytomegalovirus status was diagnosed with high sensitivity and specificity. In the 100 to 150 validation repertoires, about 94% of cluster scores exceeded 0, per a later analysis.

TCRdb's table, derived via immunoSEQ multiplex PCR, lists solely in-frame clones and lacks some. The table includes 100,000 to 150,000 clones, approximately 92% detected once. The source of this sequence is a woman between 18 and 29 years old in good health and CMV-seronegative. Sequencing was performed on PBMCs.

CDR3 sequence (DNA): TGTGCCAGCAGCCCTCGACGGCGGGAGGCCCAGCATTTT. Translated, it gives CASSPRRREAQHF. The rearrangement links TRBV6-6 to TRBJ1-5; D remains unclear. There are 13 residues in the CDR3. Germline values: CDR1 MNHNY, CDR2 SVGAGI (reference sequence). Trimming took 6 bases from V and 11 from J, leaving 17 bases between them.